This record concerns one T cell receptor (beta chain) sequence. It has no known antigen specificity. No base quality information exists; no much larger clone differs at one position. The CDR3 runs 15 amino acids, cysteine and phenylalanine included. Of the read, only the CDR3 DNA is kept; its 45 bases are in frame from base 1. V is reduced by 1 base and J by 4 bases, leaving a spacing of 11 bases between them. The data were taken from a study of massively parallel sequencing of T cell beta chains (dated 2009 in TCRdb). In terms of the full investigation: Using 5'-RACE, Illumina short-read sequencing and a dedicated short-read assembly strategy, the study profiled the diversity of human TCR beta CDR3 in peripheral blood. What the study reported, not specific to this receptor: A single sequence read was the only support for most clonotypes (21,973 of 33,664), which could in principle inflate the apparent diversity. The reported gene usage frequencies may have been skewed by preferential PCR amplification of some TRBV and TRBJ sequences. When the data were subsampled, the number of clonotypes climbed linearly as read number increased, indicating that sequencing depth was far from saturation. A unique TRBV gene could be assigned to only around 23,000 (about 70%) of the clonotypes. Within the 31,000 or so distinct clonotypes, single-copy clonotypes accounted for 65.3% of clonotypes but just 15% to 20% of assemblies. Because the RNA was pooled from many donors, population-average clonotype abundance rather than any individual repertoire is reflected in the results. CDR3 beta lengths ranging from 21 to 81 nucleotides were observed, with a peak at 45 nucleotides. TRBV usage was found to range from less than 0.011% for TRBV17 to 21% to 25% for TRBV20-1, and TRBJ usage was found to range from approximately 1.5% for TRBJ2-6 to over 15% for TRBJ2-1.

Everyone in the donor pool was aged about 18 to 45 years, and the pool included hundreds of males and some 150 females. Peripheral leukocyte polyA+ RNA was isolated from roughly 150 liters of pooled peripheral blood. For starting material, the researchers used a commercial mRNA preparation made from normal human peripheral blood leukocytes pooled across roughly 550 individuals. The listed sequencing device is Illumina Genome Analyzer II. Two rounds of nested PCR with TRBC1/TRBC2-specific primers yielded a RACE product of about 520 bp, which was gel-purified. First-strand cDNA was synthesized with a TRBC-specific primer plus a template-switching oligonucleotide, by which a 5' anchor for RACE was provided. Since the RACE amplicon was too long to sequence directly with short reads, the amplicon was concatemerized by ligation and then sheared by sonication. PAGE was used to isolate a size fraction of 100 to 300 bp, and that fraction then underwent shotgun sequencing on the Illumina platform. In separate sequencing runs on an Illumina GAII, 18.8 million 36-nt reads and 21.7 million 50-nt single-end reads were generated. Concerning the study's data processing: The pooled approximately 43,000,000 reads were assembled with iSSAKE using parameters -m 15, -o 2 and -r 0.7. Reads that aligned to the ends of Ensembl TRBV gene predictions and carried unmatched junctional bases were used to seed de novo CDR3 beta assemblies. Clonotype abundance was estimated from the number of matching assembled contigs rather than from raw read depth. After roughly 2,000 (approximately 6%) of the assembled clonotypes were removed for having in-frame stop codons, roughly 34,000 productive clonotypes remained. Sanger sequencing of cloned RACE products gave around 280 unique TCR sequences, and 65% to 75% of them were also found in the Illumina assembly. In-frame beta chains were kept once TCRdb had trimmed the public reads at Q25 with fastp and called clones with MiXCR. CDR3 protein duplicates are merged, each entry listing the most common genes and DNA. These V and J calls are TCRdb output, not the study's own analysis. The sample yields some 4,000 distinct CDR3 sequences; around 40% were counted once. Jointly, the top ten make up roughly 3% of the sample.

This receptor was obtained from a pool of human donors in good health; the sample was commercial RNA pooled from many donors. The sequence joins TRBV7-1 to TRBJ1-3; TRBD1 could be the D gene, as 6 bases match. TRBV7-1 is an open reading frame whose function is uncertain. Sequencing was performed on commercial RNA from peripheral blood pooled from many donors. DNA sequence: TGTGCCAGCAGCTCAGACAGGGCCTTCGGAAACACCATATATTTT. It translates to CASSSDRAFGNTIYF.